Listed here are 9 T cell receptor beta chains from one sample, sequenced in a study of chemoradiotherapy in HPV16-positive cancers. Clones were read by immunoSEQ multiplex PCR, and TCRdb kept only the in-frame ones, dropping some. The table shows approximately 6,600 clones, with approximately 84% occurring only once. The sequencing here drew on tumor tissue, taken from a patient who underwent chemoradiotherapy. The origin of the receptors is a human donor with HPV-associated anogenital cancer.

The chain recombines TRBV19 with TRBJ2-1; tentative D call: TRBD1 (6 bases). CDR3 size: 15 residues. Per germline, CDR1 LNHDA and CDR2 SQIVND (reference sequence). Trimming took 5 bases from V and 0 from J, leaving 11 bases between them. CDR3 region: CASSSRTASYNEQFF. CDR3 DNA sequence: TGTGCCAGTAGTTCCCGGACAGCCTCCTACAATGAGCAGTTCTTC.

The rearrangement links TRBV5-1 to TRBJ2-2; D possibly matches TRBD1 or TRBD2 (5 bases each). Per germline, CDR1 SGHRS and CDR2 YFSETQ. The V gene lost 4 bases and the J gene lost 6 bases, with 10 bases spanning the gap. The CDR3 length is 13 residues. CDR3 bases: TGCGCCAGCAGCCCCCCGGGACCCGGGGAGCTGTTTTTT. Translating it yields CASSPPGPGELFF.

The chain carries TRBV30 and TRBJ1-1; D remains ambiguous. CDR3 length equals 12 residues. Germline CDR1 reads GTSNPN; CDR2 reads SVGIG (reference sequence). Deletions cut 2 bases from V and 6 bases from J, with 10 bases between. The DNA for the CDR3 is TGTGCCTGGAGTCATGGTAAACCTGAAGCTTTCTTT. Encoded protein: CAWSHGKPEAFF.

This clone has just one count. V is TRBV7-8 and J is TRBJ2-5, with TRBD1 as a possible D gene (5 bases). The DNA end is a closer match to TRBJ2-7, so the J assignment may be wrong. Per the germline V gene, CDR1 is SGHVS and CDR2 is FQNEAQ. This CDR3 contains 15 residues. CDR3 in DNA: TGTGCCAGCAGCTTAGCCCTTGACAGCTCCTACGAGCAGTACTTC. Its protein product is CASSLALDSSYEQYF.

The chain recombines TRBV28 with TRBJ2-1; no clear D. The germline gives CDR1 MDHEN, CDR2 SYDVKM. The CDR3 covers 12 residues. V shed 6 bases and J shed 10 bases, with 13 bases lying between them. CDR3 coding DNA: TGTGCCAGCAGGTCTCGGCGGTGGGAGCAGTTCTTC. Its protein product is CASRSRRWEQFF. Together with reference TRBV28 and TRBJ2-1, the CDR3 gives the full variable domain: DVKVTQSSRYLVKRTGEKVFLECVQDMDHENMFWYRQDPGLGLRLIYFSYDVKMKEKGDIPEGYSVSREKKERFSLILESASTNQTSMYLCASRSRRWEQFFGPGTRLTVL.

The CDR3 DNA follows: TGTGCCAGCAGCTTAGGAGGGTTCCGCTATGGCTACACCTTC. As protein: CASSLGGFRYGYTF. This sequence joins TRBV7-8 and TRBJ1-2; D unclear. Germline values: CDR1 SGHVS, CDR2 FQNEAQ. There are 14 residues in the CDR3. V gave up 1 base and J gave up 4 bases, with 10 bases separating them.

The gene calls are TRBV29-1 and TRBJ2-3; TRBD1 matches 9 bases. The CDR3 loop spans 14 amino acids. J gave up 6 bases and V 7 bases, and 11 bases lay outside the gene matches. Germline CDR1 is SQVTM and CDR2 is ANQGSEA. CDR3 protein: CSGGGTGTSDTQYF. CDR3 DNA sequence: TGCAGCGGGGGAGGGACAGGGACGTCCGATACGCAGTATTTT.

The rearrangement joins TRBV5-1 to TRBJ2-1; 7 bases fit TRBD2. Germline lookup yields CDR1 SGHRS and CDR2 YFSETQ. The CDR3 length is 14 residues. The ends lost 4 bases at V and 5 bases at J; junction bases unmatched: 6. The CDR3 sequence is CASSRGLDHNEQFF. The CDR3 bases are TGCGCCAGCAGCCGTGGACTAGACCACAATGAGCAGTTCTTC. Complete variable domain (other parts from reference TRBV5-1 and TRBJ2-1): KAGVTQTPRYLIKTRGQQVTLSCSPISGHRSVSWYQQTPGQGLQFLFEYFSETQRNKGNFPGRFSGRQFSNSRSEMNVSTLELGDSALYLCASSRGLDHNEQFFGPGTRLTVL.

This rearrangement joins TRBV5-1 to TRBJ1-1, with TRBD1 matching 8 bases. CDR1 is SGHRS and CDR2 is YFSETQ in the germline V gene. This CDR3 spans 15 amino acids. V trimming: 6 bases; J trimming: 1 base; junction bases outside the gene matches: 8. The CDR3 sequence is CASKLAGGGNTEAFF. The CDR3 DNA reads TGCGCCAGCAAGCTGGCAGGGGGCGGGAACACTGAAGCTTTCTTT.